This T cell receptor (beta chain) was sequenced for a study of glioma-infiltrating T cells. Across the study: Glioblastomas were WHO grade IV, sampled at first diagnosis; low-grade were grade II. Approximately 990,000 peripheral T cells were targeted at about 4- to 11-fold coverage.

Whole-study results and caveats: Gliomas, especially low-grade, showed above-expected tissue-blood divergence; non-neoplastic patients showed below.

Ten or more counts support this clonotype. Its antigen remains unidentified. This CDR3 is 17 amino acids long. In germline, CDR1 is MNHEY, CDR2 SMNVEV (reference sequence). The ends lost 6 bases at V and 2 bases at J; junction bases unmatched: 12. TCR alpha and beta CDR3 regions were amplified from RNA using iRepertoire nested multiplex PCR. Input was roughly 100-450 ng of tissue mRNA or PBMC total RNA. A single record per CDR3 protein comes from TCRdb applying MiXCR to the multiplex PCR reads. The sample holds 400,000 or so distinct CDR3 sequences, about 40% seen once. The sequenced sample consisted of glioma tissue, nonneoplastic brain tissue, or PBMCs (not recorded which). The receptor was isolated from a human donor with low-grade glioma or glioblastoma, undergoing nonglioma brain surgery, or in good health (not recorded which). The chain is built from TRBV27 and TRBJ1-5; 8 bases are a match to TRBD1. CDR3 sequence (DNA): TGTGCCAGCAGCTCCGGGACAGGAATCAGTGGCAATCAGCCCCAGCATTTT. Translation gives CASSSGTGISGNQPQHF.